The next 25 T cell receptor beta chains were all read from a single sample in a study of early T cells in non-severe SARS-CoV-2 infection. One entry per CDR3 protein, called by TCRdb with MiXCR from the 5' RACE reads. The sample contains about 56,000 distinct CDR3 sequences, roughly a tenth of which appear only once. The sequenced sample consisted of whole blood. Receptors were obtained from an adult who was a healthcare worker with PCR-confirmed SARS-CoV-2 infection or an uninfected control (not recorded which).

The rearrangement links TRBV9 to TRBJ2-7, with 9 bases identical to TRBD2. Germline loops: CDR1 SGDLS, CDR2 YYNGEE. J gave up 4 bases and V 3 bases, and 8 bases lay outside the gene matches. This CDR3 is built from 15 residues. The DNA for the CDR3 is TGTGCCAGCAGCGCCCTTAGCGGGAGCGTTTACGAGCAGTACTTC. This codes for CASSALSGSVYEQYF.

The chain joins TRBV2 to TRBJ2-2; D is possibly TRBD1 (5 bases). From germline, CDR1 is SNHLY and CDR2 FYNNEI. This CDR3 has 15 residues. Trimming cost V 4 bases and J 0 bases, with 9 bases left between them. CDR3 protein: CASSVRTPNTGELFF. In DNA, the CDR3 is TGTGCCAGCAGTGTGAGGACACCGAACACCGGGGAGCTGTTTTTT.

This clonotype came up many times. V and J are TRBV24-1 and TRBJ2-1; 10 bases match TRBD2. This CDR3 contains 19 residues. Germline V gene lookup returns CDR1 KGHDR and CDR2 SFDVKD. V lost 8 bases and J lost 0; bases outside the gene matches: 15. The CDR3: CATTGGVAGGKSSYNEQFF. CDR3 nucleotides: TGTGCCACCACCGGAGGGGTAGCGGGAGGAAAGAGCTCCTACAATGAGCAGTTCTTC.

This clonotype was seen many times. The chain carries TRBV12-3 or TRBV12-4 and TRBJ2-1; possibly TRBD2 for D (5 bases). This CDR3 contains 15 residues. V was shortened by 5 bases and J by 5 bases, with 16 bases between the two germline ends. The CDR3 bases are TGTGCCAGCAGTCCCCGGGGATACCAGCACAATGAGCAGTTCTTC. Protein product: CASSPRGYQHNEQFF.

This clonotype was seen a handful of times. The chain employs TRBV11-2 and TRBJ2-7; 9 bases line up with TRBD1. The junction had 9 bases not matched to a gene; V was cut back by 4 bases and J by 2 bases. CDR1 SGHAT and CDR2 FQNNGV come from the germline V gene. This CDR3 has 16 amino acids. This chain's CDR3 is CASSWFGTGSAYEQYF. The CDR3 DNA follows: TGTGCCAGCAGCTGGTTCGGGACAGGGAGTGCCTACGAGCAGTACTTC.

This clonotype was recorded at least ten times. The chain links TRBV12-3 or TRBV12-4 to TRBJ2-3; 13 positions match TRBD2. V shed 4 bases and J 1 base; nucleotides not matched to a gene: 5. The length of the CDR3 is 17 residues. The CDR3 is CASSSRTSGSGTDTQYF. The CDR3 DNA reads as TGTGCCAGCAGTTCGAGGACTAGCGGGAGCGGCACAGATACGCAGTATTTT.

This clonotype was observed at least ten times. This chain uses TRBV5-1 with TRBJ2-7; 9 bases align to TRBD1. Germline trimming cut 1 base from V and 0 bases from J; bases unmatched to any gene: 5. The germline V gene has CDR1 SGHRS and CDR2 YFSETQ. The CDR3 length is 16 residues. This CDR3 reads CASSLRLDRGSYEQYF. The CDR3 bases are TGCGCCAGCAGCTTGCGTCTGGACAGGGGCTCCTACGAGCAGTACTTC.

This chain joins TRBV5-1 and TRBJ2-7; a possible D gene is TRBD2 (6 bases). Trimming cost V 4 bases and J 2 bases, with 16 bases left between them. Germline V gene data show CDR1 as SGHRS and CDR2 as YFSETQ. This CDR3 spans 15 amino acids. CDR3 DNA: TGCGCCAGCAGCCACCCACAGGCGGGGACCTACGAGCAGTACTTC. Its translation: CASSHPQAGTYEQYF. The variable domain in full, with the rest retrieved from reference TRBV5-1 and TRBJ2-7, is KAGVTQTPRYLIKTRGQQVTLSCSPISGHRSVSWYQQTPGQGLQFLFEYFSETQRNKGNFPGRFSGRQFSNSRSEMNVSTLELGDSALYLCASSHPQAGTYEQYFGPGTRLTVT.

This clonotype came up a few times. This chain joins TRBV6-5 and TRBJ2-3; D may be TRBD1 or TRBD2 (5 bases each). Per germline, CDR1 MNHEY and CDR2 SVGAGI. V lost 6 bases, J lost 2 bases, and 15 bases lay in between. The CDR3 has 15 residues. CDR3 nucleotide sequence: TGTGCCAGCAGCCCCATGGGACGGCCCACAGATACGCAGTATTTT. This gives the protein CASSPMGRPTDTQYF.

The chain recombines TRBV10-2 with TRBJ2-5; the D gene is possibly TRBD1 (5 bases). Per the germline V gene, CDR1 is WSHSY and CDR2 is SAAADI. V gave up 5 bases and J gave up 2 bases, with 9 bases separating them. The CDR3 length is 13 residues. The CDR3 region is CASSHTGQETQYF. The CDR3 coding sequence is TGCGCCAGCAGTCATACAGGACAAGAGACCCAGTACTTC.

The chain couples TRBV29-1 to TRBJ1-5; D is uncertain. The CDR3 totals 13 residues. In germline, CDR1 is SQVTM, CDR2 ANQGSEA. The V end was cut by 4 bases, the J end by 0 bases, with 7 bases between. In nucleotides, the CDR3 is TGCAGCGTTGGCCAGGATAGCAATCAGCCCCAGCATTTT. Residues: CSVGQDSNQPQHF.

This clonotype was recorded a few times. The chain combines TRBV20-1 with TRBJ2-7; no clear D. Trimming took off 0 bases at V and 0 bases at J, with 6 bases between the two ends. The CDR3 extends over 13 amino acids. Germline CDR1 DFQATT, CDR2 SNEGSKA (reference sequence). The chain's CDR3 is CSARDADSYEQYF. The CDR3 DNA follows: TGCAGTGCTAGAGATGCCGACTCCTACGAGCAGTACTTC.

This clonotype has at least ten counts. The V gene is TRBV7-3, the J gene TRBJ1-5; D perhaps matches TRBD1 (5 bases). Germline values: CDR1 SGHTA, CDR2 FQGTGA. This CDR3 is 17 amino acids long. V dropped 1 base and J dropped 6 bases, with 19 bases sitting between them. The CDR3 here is CASSLKDRGEGAQPQHF. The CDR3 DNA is TGTGCCAGCAGCTTAAAGGATCGAGGGGAGGGAGCTCAGCCCCAGCATTTT.

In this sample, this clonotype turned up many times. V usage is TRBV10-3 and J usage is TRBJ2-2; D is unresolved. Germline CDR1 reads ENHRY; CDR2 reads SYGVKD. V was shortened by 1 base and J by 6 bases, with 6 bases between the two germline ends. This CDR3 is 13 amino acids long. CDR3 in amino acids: CAISEFQPGELFF. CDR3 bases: TGTGCCATCAGTGAGTTCCAGCCCGGGGAGCTGTTTTTT.

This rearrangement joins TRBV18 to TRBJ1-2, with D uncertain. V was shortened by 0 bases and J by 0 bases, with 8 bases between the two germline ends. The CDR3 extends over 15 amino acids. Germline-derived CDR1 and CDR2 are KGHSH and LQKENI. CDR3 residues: CASSPPTDSNYGYTF. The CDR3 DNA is TGTGCCAGCTCACCACCGACGGATTCTAACTATGGCTACACCTTC. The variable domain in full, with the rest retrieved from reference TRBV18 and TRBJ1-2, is NAGVMQNPRHLVRRRGQEARLRCSPMKGHSHVYWYRQLPEEGLKFMVYLQKENIIDESGMPKERFSAEFPKEGPSILRIQQVVRGDSAAYFCASSPPTDSNYGYTFGSGTRLTVV.

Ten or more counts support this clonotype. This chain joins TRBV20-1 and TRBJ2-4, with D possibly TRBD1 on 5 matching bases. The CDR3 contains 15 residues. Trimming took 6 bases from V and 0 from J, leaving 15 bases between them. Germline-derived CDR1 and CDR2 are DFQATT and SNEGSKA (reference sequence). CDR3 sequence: CSALRGETAKNIQYF. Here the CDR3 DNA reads TGCAGTGCCCTAAGGGGCGAGACAGCCAAAAACATTCAGTACTTC.

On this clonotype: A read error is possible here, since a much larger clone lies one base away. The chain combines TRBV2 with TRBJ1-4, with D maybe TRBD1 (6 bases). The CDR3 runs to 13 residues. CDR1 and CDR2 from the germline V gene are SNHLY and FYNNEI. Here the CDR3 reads CASTGASNDKLFF. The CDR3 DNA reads TGTGCCAGCACAGGGGCTAGTAATGATAAACTGTTTTTT.

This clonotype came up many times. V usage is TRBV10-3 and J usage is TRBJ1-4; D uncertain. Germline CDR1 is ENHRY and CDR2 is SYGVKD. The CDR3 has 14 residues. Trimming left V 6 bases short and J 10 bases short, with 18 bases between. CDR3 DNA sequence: TGTGCCATCAGCGACGGGGAAATACAAGGAAAACTGTTTTTT. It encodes CAISDGEIQGKLFF.

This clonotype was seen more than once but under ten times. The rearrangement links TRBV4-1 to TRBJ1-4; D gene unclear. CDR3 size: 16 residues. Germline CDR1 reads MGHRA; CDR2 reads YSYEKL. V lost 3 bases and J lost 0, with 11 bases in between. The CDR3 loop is CASSHRTGATNEKLFF. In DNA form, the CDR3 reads TGCGCCAGCAGCCACCGGACGGGCGCAACTAATGAAAAACTGTTTTTT.

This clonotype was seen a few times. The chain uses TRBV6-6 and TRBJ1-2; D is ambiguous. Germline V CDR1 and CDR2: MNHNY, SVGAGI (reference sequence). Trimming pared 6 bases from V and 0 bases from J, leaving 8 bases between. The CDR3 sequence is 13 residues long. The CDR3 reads CASSPSANYGYTF. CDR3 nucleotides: TGTGCCAGCAGCCCCTCCGCTAACTATGGCTACACCTTC.

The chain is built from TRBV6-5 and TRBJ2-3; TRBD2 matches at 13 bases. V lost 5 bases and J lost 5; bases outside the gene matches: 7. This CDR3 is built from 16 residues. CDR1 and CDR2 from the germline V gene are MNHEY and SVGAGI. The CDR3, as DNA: TGTGCCAGCAGTGACATACTAGCGGGAGGGGTAGATACGCAGTATTTT. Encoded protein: CASSDILAGGVDTQYF.

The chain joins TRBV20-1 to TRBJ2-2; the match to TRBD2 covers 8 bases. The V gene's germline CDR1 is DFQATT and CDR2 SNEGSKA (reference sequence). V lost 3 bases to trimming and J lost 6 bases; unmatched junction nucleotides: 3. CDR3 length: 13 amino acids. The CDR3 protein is CSARTSVPGELFF. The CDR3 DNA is TGCAGTGCTAGGACTAGCGTTCCCGGGGAGCTGTTTTTT.

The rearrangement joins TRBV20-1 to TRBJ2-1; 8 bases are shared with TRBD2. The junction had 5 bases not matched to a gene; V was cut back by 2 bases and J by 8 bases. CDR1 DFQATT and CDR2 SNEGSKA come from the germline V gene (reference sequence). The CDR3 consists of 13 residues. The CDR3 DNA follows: TGCAGTGCTAGACGGAGCGGGAGCGATGAGCAGTTCTTC. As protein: CSARRSGSDEQFF.

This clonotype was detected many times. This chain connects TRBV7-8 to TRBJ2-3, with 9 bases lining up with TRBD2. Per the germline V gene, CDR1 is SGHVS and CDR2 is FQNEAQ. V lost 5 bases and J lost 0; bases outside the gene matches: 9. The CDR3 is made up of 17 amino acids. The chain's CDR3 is CASSPSSLAGSTDTQYF. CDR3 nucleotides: TGTGCCAGCAGCCCGAGTAGTCTAGCGGGGAGCACAGATACGCAGTATTTT.

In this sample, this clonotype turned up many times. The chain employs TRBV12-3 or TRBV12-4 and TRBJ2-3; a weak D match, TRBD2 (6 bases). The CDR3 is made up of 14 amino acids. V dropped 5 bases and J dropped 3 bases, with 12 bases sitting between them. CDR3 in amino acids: CASSPGTPTDTQYF. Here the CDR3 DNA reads TGTGCCAGCAGTCCCGGGACTCCGACAGATACGCAGTATTTT.